The 4 T cell receptor beta chains listed next were all sequenced from one sample in a study of T cells in Graves' hyperthyroidism and ophthalmopathy. It was RNA transcripts that yielded the amplified TCR beta CDR3 regions. Initially, a first-round RT-PCR of the TCR CDR3 employed the HTBI primer set. TCRdb re-analysed the multiplex PCR reads in MiXCR, keeping a single row per CDR3 protein. The sample has tens of thousands of distinct CDR3 sequences; nearly 45% are singletons. Material: blood. These receptors all stem from a woman aged 25 to 39 with Graves' hyperthyroidism.

This chain links TRBV20-1 with TRBJ2-3; D not resolved. Germline V gene lookup returns CDR1 DFQATT and CDR2 SNEGSKA (reference sequence). The V gene lost 3 bases and the J gene lost 4 bases, with 5 bases spanning the gap. CDR3 length equals 11 residues. The CDR3, as DNA: TGCAGTGCTAGGCGAGCAGATACGCAGTATTTT. Translation: CSARRADTQYF.

The CDR3 loop is CSARELAGGGETQYF. The CDR3 DNA follows: TGCAGTGCTAGAGAACTAGCGGGAGGTGGGGAGACCCAGTACTTC. The chain is built from TRBV20-1 and TRBJ2-5; 12 nucleotides line up with TRBD2. Germline CDR1 DFQATT, CDR2 SNEGSKA (reference sequence). J was trimmed by 5 bases and V by 0 bases; bases with no gene match: 4. This CDR3 has 15 amino acids.

By proportion, this clonotype is medium-sized. The J gene is TRBJ1-1, the V gene TRBV29-1; D gene ambiguous. Trimming stripped 0 bases from V and 0 bases from J, with 5 bases between. CDR3 size: 13 residues. The V gene's germline CDR1 is SQVTM and CDR2 ANQGSEA. Written as DNA, the CDR3 is TGCAGCGTTGAAGACACTGTGAACACTGAAGCTTTCTTT. It specifies CSVEDTVNTEAFF.

This clonotype was counted once. The chain couples TRBV6-5 to TRBJ2-7, with D possibly called TRBD1 or TRBD2 (5 bases each). Germline CDR1 reads MNHEY; CDR2 reads SVGAGI. The length of the CDR3 is 15 residues. The V and J ends lost 0 bases and 0 bases respectively, with 9 bases between them. CDR3 in amino acids: CASSYSGARSYEQYF. CDR3 DNA: TGTGCCAGCAGTTACTCCGGGGCTCGCTCCTACGAGCAGTACTTC.